The next 21 T cell receptor beta chains were all read from a single sample in a study of graft-versus-host responses after intestinal transplantation. Their cognate antigens are unknown. TCRdb's copy holds only in-frame clones and misses some; the assay was immunoSEQ multiplex PCR. The sample records over 70,000 clones, less than 90% being singletons. The material sequenced was unstimulated CD8+ T cells sorted from spleen or lymph node cells, taken before intestinal transplant. All receptors come from a human donor who received an intestinal transplant.

V usage is TRBV4-1 and J usage is TRBJ2-7; 8 positions match TRBD1. The germline CDR1 and CDR2 sequences are MGHRA and YSYEKL. Unmatched junction bases numbered 8, after V lost 4 bases and J lost 3 bases. The CDR3 sequence is 15 residues long. As DNA, the CDR3 is TGCGCCAGCAGCCCCGGACAGGGCCCCGTCTACGAGCAGTACTTC. It encodes CASSPGQGPVYEQYF.

This clone was detected a few times. The chain couples TRBV6-5 to TRBJ2-7, with 7 bases aligning to TRBD1. Looked up from germline, CDR1 is MNHEY and CDR2 is SVGAGI. The CDR3 consists of 15 residues. J was trimmed by 0 bases and V by 2 bases; bases with no gene match: 4. The CDR3 here is CASSYDRVFSYEQYF. DNA of the CDR3: TGTGCCAGCAGTTACGACAGGGTTTTCTCCTACGAGCAGTACTTC.

The CDR3 spells CASSLGGGYEKLFF. In DNA, the CDR3 is TGTGCCAGCAGTTTGGGGGGGGGCTATGAAAAACTGTTTTTT. The chain is built from TRBV27 and TRBJ1-4; possible D gene TRBD1, 6 bases. Germline CDR1 is MNHEY and CDR2 is SMNVEV (reference sequence). Trimming cost V 3 bases and J 6 bases, with 11 bases left between them. The CDR3 extends over 14 amino acids.

The chain recombines TRBV29-1 with TRBJ2-7, with TRBD2 identical over 9 bases. The CDR3 spans 14 residues. Germline V gives CDR1 SQVTM, CDR2 ANQGSEA. The V gene end was trimmed by 2 bases and the J gene end by 4 bases; junction bases not matched to a gene: 6. The CDR3 loop is CSVELRGRAYEQYF. The CDR3 DNA reads as TGCAGCGTTGAACTCCGCGGGAGGGCTTACGAGCAGTACTTC.

The table lists this clone with a count of one. The chain joins TRBV7-9 to TRBJ1-3; the D gene is possibly TRBD1 (5 bases). V lost 6 bases, J lost 4 bases, and 16 bases lay in between. There are 15 residues in the CDR3. Germline lookup yields CDR1 SEHNR and CDR2 FQNEAQ (reference sequence). The CDR3 spells CASSLHRTPGNTIYF. The CDR3 nucleotides are TGTGCCAGCAGTTTACACAGGACCCCAGGAAACACCATATATTTT.

CDR3 bases: TGTGCCAGCAGCTTAGTCGTATGGGATATGTCCTACGAGCAGTACTTC. Protein product: CASSLVVWDMSYEQYF. The gene calls are TRBV7-9 and TRBJ2-5; D is unclear. The tail of the sequence fits TRBJ2-7 better, so the J call may be wrong. Germline V gene sequence: CDR1 SEHNR, CDR2 FQNEAQ (reference sequence). This CDR3 contains 16 residues.

Notes on this clone: Given a far larger clone just one base away, this is likely a sequencing read error. V usage is TRBV13 and J usage is TRBJ1-2, with TRBD1 as a possible D gene (5 bases). This CDR3 spans 14 amino acids. Germline assignment: CDR1 PRHDT and CDR2 FYEKMQ (reference sequence). CDR3 residues: CSSSLGQGLYGYTF. CDR3 in DNA: TGTTCCAGCAGCTTAGGGCAGGGACTCTATGGCTACACCTTC.

The genes are TRBV7-9 and TRBJ2-1, with D possibly being TRBD2 (6 bases). The V and J ends lost 2 bases and 2 bases respectively, with 13 bases between them. Germline CDR1 and CDR2: SEHNR and FQNEAQ (reference sequence). The CDR3 runs to 16 residues. The CDR3 spells CASSLIGGIAYNEQFF. CDR3 in DNA: TGTGCCAGCAGCTTAATCGGCGGGATTGCCTACAATGAGCAGTTCTTC.

The rearrangement joins TRBV21-1 to TRBJ2-7; the D call TRBD1 from the table was never checked on the DNA. TRBV21-1 is deemed a pseudogene. The CDR3 has 12 amino acids. In nucleotides, the CDR3 is TGTGCCAGCAGCAAAACAGGGAGCGAGCAGTACTTC. Protein sequence: CASSKTGSEQYF.

This clone was seen a handful of times. This chain joins TRBV6-4 and TRBJ2-3, with no clear D. This CDR3 contains 13 residues. Trimming took off 6 bases at V and 2 bases at J, with 9 bases between the two ends. Germline V CDR1 and CDR2: MRHNA, SNTAGT. As DNA, the CDR3 is TGTGCCAGCAGCCTCGGACCCACAGATACGCAGTATTTT. Its protein is CASSLGPTDTQYF.

The V and J genes are TRBV7-9 and TRBJ2-5, with D possibly matching TRBD2 (5 bases). Germline-derived CDR1 and CDR2 are SEHNR and FQNEAQ (reference sequence). The CDR3 runs 16 residues. V lost 4 bases and J lost 0, with 15 bases in between. The CDR3 sequence is CASSWLAGLYQETQYF. Here the CDR3 DNA reads TGTGCCAGCAGCTGGTTGGCGGGCCTTTACCAAGAGACCCAGTACTTC.

J is TRBJ1-2 and V is TRBV2, with unresolved D. From germline, CDR1 is SNHLY and CDR2 FYNNEI. Deletions cut 0 bases from V and 4 bases from J, with 12 bases between. The CDR3 covers 15 residues. This CDR3 reads CASSEALQPPYGYTF. CDR3 sequence (DNA): TGTGCCAGCAGTGAAGCGCTTCAGCCTCCCTATGGCTACACCTTC.

The chain recombines TRBV2 with TRBJ2-5, with a possible D match to TRBD2 (5 bases). The CDR3 runs to 15 residues. The V gene lost 0 bases and the J gene lost 3 bases, with 11 bases spanning the gap. The germline gives CDR1 SNHLY, CDR2 FYNNEI. The DNA of the CDR3 is TGTGCCAGCAGTGAAGCGTGGGAGAACGAAGAGACCCAGTACTTC. Residues: CASSEAWENEETQYF.

Only a few counts were recorded for this clone. CDR3 protein: CASSLKGGPYNEQFF. As DNA, the CDR3 is TGTGCCAGCAGTTTAAAGGGAGGGCCTTACAATGAGCAGTTCTTC. The V and J genes are TRBV27 and TRBJ2-1, with 7 bases fitting TRBD2. CDR1 MNHEY and CDR2 SMNVEV come from the germline V gene (reference sequence). CDR3 length: 15 amino acids. The V gene end was trimmed by 2 bases and the J gene end by 4 bases; junction bases not matched to a gene: 5.

This clone occurred once. This chain joins TRBV27 and TRBJ2-5; 9 nucleotides align to TRBD1. The J call may be incorrect, as the DNA end agrees better with TRBJ2-7. The CDR3 has 14 amino acids. The germline V gene has CDR1 MNHEY and CDR2 SMNVEV (reference sequence). The CDR3 protein is CASSPRDRAYEQYF. DNA for the CDR3: TGTGCCAGCAGTCCCCGGGACAGGGCCTACGAGCAGTACTTC.

This chain links TRBV5-1 with TRBJ1-4; D uncertain. This CDR3 has 12 residues. Germline V gene lookup returns CDR1 SGHRS and CDR2 YFSETQ. The V and J ends lost 4 bases and 7 bases respectively, with 8 bases between them. CDR3 coding DNA: TGCGCCAGCAGCGACCAGATTGAAAAACTGTTTTTT. It codes for CASSDQIEKLFF.

The chain couples TRBV7-9 to TRBJ1-1, with D possibly matching TRBD1 (5 bases). The germline V gene has CDR1 SEHNR and CDR2 FQNEAQ (reference sequence). Deletions cut 1 base from V and 5 bases from J, with 11 bases between. The CDR3 has 14 residues. CDR3 in DNA: TGTGCCAGCAGCTTAGGAATCAGGGAAACTGAAGCTTTCTTT. It specifies CASSLGIRETEAFF.

V is TRBV4-1 and J is TRBJ2-7; D might be TRBD1 (5 bases). Germline V lookup: CDR1 MGHRA, CDR2 YSYEKL. CDR3 length: 18 amino acids. V gave up 0 bases and J gave up 4 bases, with 22 bases separating them. CDR3 protein: CASSQDSGPETGFYEQYF. In DNA, the CDR3 is TGCGCCAGCAGCCAAGATTCAGGCCCAGAAACAGGTTTTTACGAGCAGTACTTC.

V gene TRBV9 combines with J gene TRBJ2-2; 11 positions match TRBD1. CDR1 is SGDLS, CDR2 YYNGEE, per germline. V trimming: 4 bases; J trimming: 5 bases; junction bases outside the gene matches: 4. This CDR3 has 15 amino acids. The CDR3, as DNA: TGTGCCAGCAGCTTCCGGGACAGGGGGACCGGGGAGCTGTTTTTT. It encodes CASSFRDRGTGELFF.

The chain employs TRBV21-1 and TRBJ2-7; TRBD1 was called by the table and not checked on the DNA. TRBV21-1 is labeled a pseudogene. This CDR3 is 14 amino acids long. In DNA, the CDR3 is TGTGCCAGCAGCAAACGAGCCAGGGGATACGAGCAGTACTTC. Translating it yields CASSKRARGYEQYF.

The rearrangement joins TRBV5-1 to TRBJ1-2; 8 nucleotides line up with TRBD1. Germline CDR1 SGHRS, CDR2 YFSETQ. The V segment lost 4 bases and the J segment 4 bases; nucleotides outside the gene matches: 15. The CDR3 has 17 residues. CDR3 sequence reads: CASSPGKIRGPGYGYTF. In DNA form, the CDR3 reads TGCGCCAGCAGCCCCGGAAAAATCAGGGGGCCTGGCTATGGCTACACCTTC.